This is a list of T cell receptor beta chains from one sample in a study of blood T cell repertoires in COVID-19. Only in-frame clones appear in the TCRdb table, and some are missing; sequencing was by immunoSEQ multiplex PCR. The sample holds about 200,000 clones, about nine tenths seen once. The source material was peripheral blood. The receptors stem from a man younger than 35 with active or convalescent COVID-19. Both conserved end residues are part of each CDR3. The D gene is left open where the match is weak. Expanded clones are given a class, and other clones once, few, many or no size at all.

V	J	size	D	CDR3	DNA
TRBV20-1	TRBJ1-6	-	-	CSASPGGGSPLHF	TGCAGTGCTAGTCCCGGGGGGGGTTCACCCCTCCACTTT
TRBV7-2	TRBJ2-7	-	-	CASSLGRRGYEQYF	TGTGCCAGCAGCTTGGGCCGCAGGGGCTACGAGCAGTACTTC
TRBV7-9	TRBJ1-2	-	-	CASSLGAGTLYGYTF	TGTGCCAGCAGCTTGGGGGCAGGGACGTTGTATGGCTACACCTTC
TRBV2	TRBJ2-1	-	-	CASSVAGSYNEQFF	TGTGCCAGCAGTGTGGCGGGTTCCTACAATGAGCAGTTCTTC
TRBV5-6	TRBJ2-5	-	TRBD2	CASSFRPGGQETQYF	TGTGCCAGCAGCTTCCGGCCGGGAGGACAAGAGACCCAGTACTTC
TRBV11-3	TRBJ2-3	-	-	CASSLAAGTDTQYF	TGTGCCAGCAGCTTGGCCGCGGGCACAGATACGCAGTATTTT
TRBV5-1	TRBJ2-3	-	TRBD2	CASSLTTSGTDTQYF	TGCGCCAGCAGCTTGACGACTAGCGGCACAGATACGCAGTATTTT
TRBV14	TRBJ1-1	-	-	CASSQGQNTEAFF	TGTGCCAGCAGCCAAGGACAGAACACTGAAGCTTTCTTT
TRBV6-4	TRBJ2-1	-	-	CASSDSDNNEQFF	TGTGCCAGCAGTGACTCGGACAACAATGAGCAGTTCTTC
TRBV19	TRBJ1-3	-	-	CASGKGFPPTIYF	TGTGCCAGTGGGAAGGGGTTCCCCCCCACCATATATTTT
TRBV6-1	TRBJ2-3	many	TRBD2	CASSEASGGATDTQYF	TGTGCCAGCAGTGAAGCTAGCGGGGGGGCGACAGATACGCAGTATTTT
TRBV6-1	TRBJ2-3	-	-	CASSEQVLVTDTQYF	TGTGCCAGCAGTGAACAGGTTCTTGTCACAGATACGCAGTATTTT
TRBV7-2	TRBJ2-5	-	-	CASSLNRADETQYF	TGTGCCAGCAGCTTAAACAGGGCGGACGAGACCCAGTACTTC
TRBV7-8	TRBJ1-1	once	-	CASSLTQGSTEAFF	TGTGCCAGCAGCTTAACACAGGGAAGCACTGAAGCTTTCTTT
TRBV6-1	TRBJ1-4	-	-	CASSEVSGVGKLFF	TGTGCCAGCAGTGAAGTGTCCGGGGTCGGAAAACTGTTTTTT
TRBV19	TRBJ1-2	-	-	CASSLRRGYNGYTF	TGTGCCAGTAGTCTCCGCAGGGGTTACAATGGCTACACCTTC
TRBV15	TRBJ1-3	once	TRBD1	CATSSEQGGSGNTIYF	TGTGCCACCAGCAGTGAACAGGGGGGTTCTGGAAACACCATATATTTT
TRBV11-2	TRBJ2-7	once	TRBD1	CASSSGTGAPLYEQYF	TGTGCCAGCAGCAGTGGAACAGGGGCTCCTCTCTACGAGCAGTACTTC